This is a list of T cell receptor beta chains from one sample in a study of CD8 T cells in Susac syndrome. TCRdb redid the calling of the immunoSEQ multiplex PCR reads with MiXCR, one entry per CDR3 protein. The data show under 200,000 distinct CDR3 sequences, around 94% seen once. The sample consisted of CD4+ T cells from PBMCs. The source of these receptors is a human donor with Susac syndrome. Both conserved end residues are part of each CDR3. D genes are given only for firm matches. Size tells how often a clone was seen (once, few, many) or the class of an expanded clone, and some rows leave it out.

NA	TRBJ1-1	NA	TRBV2	TGTGCCAGCAAGGAGGATCAGAGGATGAACACTGAAGCTTTCTTT	CASKEDQRMNTEAFF
NA	TRBJ2-3	NA	TRBV7-7	TGTGCTAGCAGCTTTGGAACGGATTCCACAGATACGCAGTATTTT	CASSFGTDSTDTQYF
NA	TRBJ1-1	NA	TRBV18	TGTGCCAGCTCACCCAGGGAAAGTGAGGAAGCTTTCTTT	CASSPRESEEAFF
NA	TRBJ2-5	NA	TRBV6-5	TGTGCCAGCAGTGGGGGACGCCACCTTACCCAGTACTTC	CASSGGRHLTQYF
once	TRBJ1-1	TRBD1	TRBV19	TGTGCCAGTAGTATGGCGCCAGGGGGAGTCACTGAAGCTTTCTTT	CASSMAPGGVTEAFF
NA	TRBJ2-7	TRBD1	TRBV29-1	TGCAGCGTTGGAGACAGGGAAAGCGAGCAGTACTTC	CSVGDRESEQYF
NA	TRBJ1-5	NA	TRBV20-1	TGCAGTGCTGGGGGGAAGGGCAATCAGCCCCAGCATTTT	CSAGGKGNQPQHF
NA	TRBJ2-7	NA	TRBV27	TGTGCCAGCAGTCACCGACAGGAACCCTACGAGCAGTACTTC	CASSHRQEPYEQYF
NA	TRBJ2-1	NA	TRBV20-1	TGCAGTGCTAGCAGGGTAGACAATGAGCAGTTCTTC	CSASRVDNEQFF
NA	TRBJ1-1	NA	TRBV29-1	TGCAGCGTTGAGCAGGTTTTGAGCACTGAAGCTTTCTTT	CSVEQVLSTEAFF
NA	TRBJ2-6	TRBD1	TRBV3-1	TGTGCCAGCAGCCGCCCGGGACAGGCCCACTCTGGGGCCAACGTCCTGACTTTC	CASSRPGQAHSGANVLTF
NA	TRBJ2-1	NA	TRBV29-1	TGCAGCGTTGCTAAGACAGCTGGCAATGAGCAGTTCTTC	CSVAKTAGNEQFF
NA	TRBJ1-2	NA	TRBV6-5	TGTGCCACCGCCTACGTTAACTATGGCTACACCTTC	CATAYVNYGYTF
NA	TRBJ2-5	TRBD1	TRBV5-4	TGTGCCAGCAGCTACGGACAGGGTCAAGAGACCCAGTACTTC	CASSYGQGQETQYF
NA	TRBJ1-2	NA	TRBV20-1	TGCAGTGCTAGGGCAGGACAGCCGGCCTATGGCTACACCTTC	CSARAGQPAYGYTF
NA	TRBJ1-3	TRBD1	TRBV7-9	TGTGCCAGCAGCTCCCCGGGACAGGGGATAAACACCATATATTTT	CASSSPGQGINTIYF
NA	TRBJ2-7	TRBD2	TRBV4-2	TGTGCCAGCAGCCAAGATTATAGCGGGACTAAGGTCTACGAGCAGTACTTC	CASSQDYSGTKVYEQYF
NA	TRBJ2-6	NA	TRBV5-4	TGTGCCAGCAGCTTGCAACACTCTGGGGCCAACGTCCTGACTTTC	CASSLQHSGANVLTF
NA	TRBJ1-1	TRBD1	TRBV20-1	TGCAGTGCTAAGGACAGGGTGGGAGGCACTGAAGCTTTCTTT	CSAKDRVGGTEAFF
NA	TRBJ2-7	TRBD1	TRBV4-1	TGCGCCAGCAGCACTACCGGGACAGGGGGTTACGAGCAGTACTTC	CASSTTGTGGYEQYF
NA	TRBJ2-7	NA	TRBV14	TGTGCCAGCAGCGATTTCTACGAGCAGTACTTC	CASSDFYEQYF
once	TRBJ1-6	NA	TRBV5-1	TGCGCCAGCAGGACAGGACATAATTCGAGGGAAATCCACTTT	CASRTGHNSREIHF
NA	TRBJ1-1	NA	TRBV29-1	TGCAGCGTTGAAGGTAAGAGTGAAGCTTTCTTT	CSVEGKSEAFF
NA	TRBJ2-7	NA	TRBV12-3/TRBV12-4	TGTGCCAGCACCACCTCGGCGGATCCGCCCTACGAGCAGTACTTC	CASTTSADPPYEQYF